Detailed here is one TCR beta chain. Its antigen is still unknown. Base qualities are not provided; no much larger clone lies one nucleotide away. The CDR3 goes from the cysteine to the phenylalanine over 14 residues. Here the CDR3 DNA is all that survives: 42 bases in frame from base 1. V gives up 1 base and J gives up 1 base, and the segment between their germline ends measures 9 bases. As encoded in the germline V gene, CDR1 is SQVTM while CDR2 is ANQGSEA. The sample belongs to a study of cytomegalovirus exposure and HLA in healthy donors listed by TCRdb under 2017. About the full investigation: According to an earlier analysis of a few hundred of the donors, roughly 180 million T cells yielded 90 million to 140 million unique TCR beta sequences and 276 Gb of sequence data. Around 300 gigabases of sequencing data and approximately 85 million unique TCR sequences were included in an early release covering about 700 HLA-typed donors. Of the 398 genotyped donors, more than 75% were placed in the genetic ancestry cluster associated with self-reported Caucasian donors. The aim of the study was to test whether cataloging public T cell receptors could identify signatures of past pathogen exposure. The T cell repertoires of 670 or so subjects were profiled by immunosequencing and related to cytomegalovirus serostatus. Along with the roughly 700-subject first cohort, a separate validation cohort of 120 different subjects was used. To predict cytomegalovirus infection status, the study brought together high-throughput TCR immunosequencing, statistical association of individual TCRs with disease status, and machine learning. A later analysis re-analyzed previously published TCR beta repertoires from 666 donors and added high-resolution HLA genotyping to study TCR occurrence patterns. Rather than drawing on any new phenotypic data, the later analysis identified candidate immune exposures from TCR beta sequences and the way those sequences occurred across donors. An earlier analysis of 587 of the donors applied high-throughput TCR beta sequencing to assess whether each TCR beta V gene segment acted as functional or pseudogenic. Donor age, sex, ethnicity and CMV serostatus were compiled alongside the repertoire data. A later genetic analysis took genome-wide SNP genotypes for 398 of the 666 donors and used that subset as a discovery cohort. All discovery cohort repertoires had been generated on a single sequencing platform. Both class I and class II loci were covered by HLA typing, at four-digit resolution. The number of donors typed differed by locus, with about 629-630 for A, B, C, DRB1 and DQB1, roughly 520 for DQA1, some 570 for DPA1, and around 450 for DPB1. A handful of DR-DQ haplotypes were treated as single units for association and clustering because of strong linkage in the cohort. Among about 410 genotyped donors of the cohort, an average of about 240,000 unique TCR beta nucleotide sequences was sequenced per donor, of which 15% to 20% were non-productive. On the study overall, not on this receptor specifically: The only immune exposure information available for the cohort was CMV serostatus. Several of the top co-occurrence clusters appeared to be linked to parvovirus B19, influenza, CMV and Epstein-Barr virus, according to a later analysis. In an earlier analysis of roughly 500 of the donors, most TCR beta V segments appeared in productive rearrangements about 87% or about 30% of the time, broadly matching IMGT annotations. Compared with the roughly 670-donor mean, donors in an Asian-associated ancestry cluster had fewer N-insertions in productive TCRs, according to a later genetic analysis. In this cohort, only TCR beta chains were sequenced, and detectable features were limited by the absence of alpha or paired-chain data. HLA typing was unavailable for some donors at each locus, so association tests used only the typed subset. Because counts were too low, some 17 rarely observed V segments, including chromosome 9 orphons, were left out of the earlier analysis of approximately 580 of the donors. In a later analysis, HLA-associated TCR beta chains were found to be more clonally expanded and to have lower generation probabilities than equally common non-associated chains. A further reported finding was that TCR beta sequences accurately predicted the HLA-A and HLA-B alleles for most subjects in the first cohort. Specific HLA alleles were associated with more than 15,000 TCR beta sequences at a false discovery rate of 0.05 in a later analysis. An association between a missense DCLRE1C variant and V-gene and J-gene trimming of TCR beta chains was found in a later genetic analysis and replicated in an independent cohort. The authors suggested that the approach could potentially be generalized to other disease states and immunological phenotypes. In vitro tests confirmed that a few of the cytomegalovirus-associated TCR beta chains recognize cytomegalovirus antigens. Roughly uniform sequencing depth across donors was assumed in presence/absence analyses, although this assumption may not hold. A total of some 180 TCR beta chains were listed by the study as associated with cytomegalovirus. Assigning TCR associations to individual alleles was difficult when HLA alleles, especially DR and DQ, strongly co-occurred. The 87-base-pair reads could not distinguish some IMGT-functional V segments, including TRBV6-2 and TRBV6-3, so those segments were excluded. A later analysis found that most CMV-associated TCR beta chains appeared HLA-restricted, with HLA associations seemingly driven largely by CMV exposure. A cluster of highly shared sequence variants was judged likely to represent a technical artifact of the sequencing pipeline. Correlated functional status among segregating V segments might be attributable to linkage disequilibrium, but an unknown experimental factor could not be ruled out. Most TCR sequences were seen in very few donors, while some public TCRs were found in many individuals. A later analysis found that TCR association rates varied across HLA loci, with DRB1 alleles showing the most associated TCRs and HLA-C alleles the fewest. The classifier was reported to diagnose cytomegalovirus status with high specificity and sensitivity in both the original cohort and the validation cohort.

Libraries were made using the immunoSEQ multiplex PCR assay. A mixture of 60 forward primers for TCR Vbeta segments and 13 reverse primers for TCR Jbeta segments was used in the multiplex PCR. The CDR3 region of rearranged TCR beta genes was amplified from genomic DNA by a multiplex PCR assay. On the Illumina HiSeq System, the amplified TCR beta libraries were sequenced as 87-base-pair reads. As for the original processing: A later analysis tallied 75 million to 95 million unique TCR beta chains across the approximately 670 repertoires, and approximately 9.9 million of those chains were shared by two or more donors. A nearest-neighbor algorithm error-corrected the raw reads and collapsed the reads into unique sequences, merging closely related sequences to remove PCR and sequencing errors. To assign V, D and J gene segments, CDR3 sequences were aligned to IMGT reference sequences. Each retained sequence needed at least a six-nucleotide match to both a V gene segment and a J gene segment. A rearrangement counted as productive if the CDR3 had no stop codons and remained in frame with V and J, and every other rearrangement counted as non-productive. Following IMGT convention, CDR3 was defined as the stretch from the second conserved V-encoded cysteine to the conserved J-encoded phenylalanine. The earlier analysis of 587 of the donors excluded sequences that lacked an unambiguous match to a single V gene segment. An earlier analysis of about 590 of the donors classified V segments as functional when productive rearrangements were above 56.7% and as segregating when the standard deviation between donors was above 5%. To diagnose cytomegalovirus status from the catalog of TCR beta chain sequences, a statistical classification framework was built. A later analysis assigned V and J genes by comparing TCR nucleotide sequences with IMGT/GENE-DB human TR gene sequences. Using the TCRdist pipeline, a later analysis assigned CDR3 sequences along with most-parsimonious VDJ recombination scenarios. In a later analysis, each TCR beta chain was defined by its CDR3 amino acid sequence together with its V-gene family, and reads lacking a unique V-gene family were excluded. As a way to deal with suspected cross-contamination and a sequencing artifact, a later analysis dropped 592 nucleotide sequences that were highly shared and had low generation probability. In a later analysis, a clonal expansion index for each public chain was calculated from normalized within-repertoire ranks of inferred template counts. In a later analysis, generation probabilities were computed using a VDJ recombination model fitted to out-of-frame rearrangements, and the results were checked against IGoR. Hypergeometric tests were used in a later analysis to score TCR-TCR, TCR-HLA and TCR-CMV co-occurrence, with a repertoire-size bias correction applied to the TCR pairs. In a later analysis, false discovery rates were estimated by permuting HLA or CMV assignments 20 times. A later analysis grouped co-occurring TCRs with DBSCAN, adding TCRdist sequence similarity when clustering within HLA-allele-positive subsets. Co-occurrence clustering excluded repertoires with fewer than 30,000 or more than 120,000 public chains, plus five with anomalous nucleotide sharing. In its TCRdb copy, this immuneACCESS table keeps in-frame sequences only and misses some clones. Where compared with another copy, unresolved V genes explain less than half of these, and the others have no known cause. From that table come the V and J calls and clone size; the DNA was used to work out D and trimming. The sample table lists some 150,000 clones, around 69% of them with a count of one. The biggest ten clones account for about 1.3% of the sample.

The cohort was made up of hundreds of healthy bone marrow donors. At the time of sampling, every cohort member was nominally healthy, though immune exposures that went unrecorded were likely present. The donor tested CMV seronegative and was one of the 352 seronegative cohort members. Every donor gave a peripheral blood sample, and the peripheral blood mononuclear cells from that sample were used for TCR beta sequencing. The Qiagen DNeasy Blood Extraction Kit was used to extract genomic DNA from the blood cell samples. This TCR derives from a man aged 55 to 69 in good health and CMV-seronegative. Recombination joined TRBV29-1 with TRBJ2-3, with no reliable assignment of the D segment. The specimen was PBMCs. The CDR3 region reads CSVEAHMGTDTQYF. The DNA sequence reads TGCAGCGTTGAAGCCCACATGGGCACAGATACGCAGTATTTT.